This entry describes one TCR beta chain. The primer mix had 60 V beta and 13 J beta primers. TCRdb keeps only in-frame clones here, not all; method: immunoSEQ multiplex PCR. The repertoire holds 100,000 or so clones, with around 90% as singletons. Documented time point: after dendritic cell vaccination, including at tumor progression/relapse. Isocitrate dehydrogenase mutation was absent in all glioblastoma patients. PBMC were collected before vaccination, two weeks after the third vaccination, and at progression. These data belong to a study of glioma-infiltrating T cells after dendritic cell vaccination. Whole-study context: The vaccine used monocyte-derived dendritic cells pulsed overnight with autologous tumor lysate.

Sequencing was performed on blood, taken after dendritic cell vaccination. The clonotype was recovered from a human donor with glioblastoma.

CDR3 DNA: TGTGCCAGCACGGAAGGAGTAAACGCGAACACCGGGGAGCTGTTTTTT. Translation: CASTEGVNANTGELFF. The chain recombines TRBV9 with TRBJ2-2; no reliable D call. CDR3 length equals 16 residues. Looked up from germline, CDR1 is SGDLS and CDR2 is YYNGEE. Trimming left V 6 bases short and J 0 bases short, with 15 bases between.